This T cell receptor (beta chain) was recovered during a study of blood T cells in healthy people across ages. The CDR3 is 15 amino acids. V was cut by 2 bases and J by 0 bases, with 8 bases left in between. The use of a sample-barcoded 5' primer and a J-beta primer mix characterized a second PCR of roughly 6 to 11 cycles. One entry per CDR3 protein, called by TCRdb with MiXCR from the 5' RACE reads. The sample has 550,000 to 750,000 distinct CDR3 sequences, 20% to 25% seen once. This clonotype occurred a few times. The specimen was blood. This receptor was taken from a man aged 70 or older in good health. This chain uses TRBV12-3 or TRBV12-4 with TRBJ1-3; D is uncertain. CDR3 region: CASSLFPNSGNTIYF. As DNA, the CDR3 is TGTGCCAGCAGTTTATTCCCTAACTCTGGAAACACCATATATTTT.